The 4 T cell receptor beta chains given below trace back to one sample, sequenced in a study of Ad26.COV2.S vaccination and SARS-CoV-2 variants (dated by TCRdb to 2020 to 2023). The sample's treatment or condition label, decoded: about 20 received Ad26.COV2.S at low or high dose, single or two shots; a few received placebo; per-sample allocation not given. For vaccine and placebo recipients, the sequenced repertoires came from samples collected on day 63 after the first injection. Library creation used the immunoSEQ multiplex PCR assay. The table was pulled from immuneACCESS by TCRdb, which kept in-frame rearrangements only. Such tables lose some clones; where checked, under half of the loss comes from unresolved V genes, and the rest has no known cause. Across this sample there are fewer than 500,000 clones, with 80% to 90% seen only once. The top ten clonotypes cover around 2.5% of the sample.

Sequencing used peripheral blood, obtained in a trial of Ad26.COV2.S vaccine versus placebo. These receptors were obtained from a person aged 18-60 years who received the Ad26.COV2.S COVID-19 vaccine or a placebo.

The genes are TRBV4-1 and TRBJ2-5; the match to TRBD2 covers 10 bases. Germline-derived CDR1 and CDR2 are MGHRA and YSYEKL. The length of the CDR3 is 15 residues. V trimming: 1 base; J trimming: 3 bases; junction bases outside the gene matches: 2. The CDR3 nucleotides read TGCGCCAGCAGCCAAGTTGGACTAGCGGAAGAGACCCAGTACTTC. Amino acids: CASSQVGLAEETQYF.

The chain uses TRBV5-4 and TRBJ1-1; 7 nucleotides align to TRBD1. With V trimmed by 0 bases and J by 3 bases, 5 bases remained unmatched. This CDR3 comprises 15 residues. From germline, CDR1 is SGHNT and CDR2 YYREEE (reference sequence). Written as DNA, the CDR3 is TGTGCCAGCAGCTTGGGCAGGGGGGGATACACTGAAGCTTTCTTT. Encoded protein: CASSLGRGGYTEAFF.

This clone was picked up one time. The chain has TRBV18 and TRBJ2-3; D remains unclear. This CDR3 spans 11 amino acids. Trimming pared 10 bases from V and 4 bases from J, leaving 9 bases between. Germline assignment: CDR1 KGHSH and CDR2 LQKENI. CDR3 region: CATREADTQYF. The CDR3 DNA follows: TGTGCCACCCGAGAGGCAGATACGCAGTATTTT.

This clone was counted between two and nine times. The rearrangement links TRBV27 to TRBJ1-6; TRBD1 matches at 8 bases. V was pared by 6 bases and J by 6 bases, with 4 bases of the junction left unmatched. This CDR3 region has 14 residues. CDR1 MNHEY and CDR2 SMNVEV come from the germline V gene (reference sequence). The CDR3 nucleotides are TGTGCCAGCAGCTATACAGGGGGTAATTCACCCCTCCACTTT. Protein: CASSYTGGNSPLHF.